This T cell receptor beta chain was identified during a study of blood T cell repertoires in COVID-19. On the study more broadly: Samples came from the United States, Italy and Spain, spanning acute and convalescent COVID-19.

The V gene lost 1 base and the J gene lost 4 bases, with 5 bases spanning the gap. The CDR3 length is 12 residues. Germline V gene data show CDR1 as SGHNT and CDR2 as YYREEE (reference sequence). Original processing notes: Amplification from reference gene primers served as the basis for estimated nucleated cell counts. The method was immunoSEQ multiplex PCR; TCRdb's version includes in-frame clones alone and lacks a portion of them. D and trimming come from the DNA, and the V and J calls and clone size come from that table. The repertoire has 200,000 to 300,000 clones, approximately 82% of them found once; the top ten carry around 2.4%.

The specimen sequenced was peripheral blood. The gene calls are TRBV5-4 and TRBJ1-2; maybe TRBD1 (5 bases). The clonotype comes from a man in his forties who had recovered from COVID-19. The CDR3, as DNA: TGTGCCAGCAGCTTGAGGGGCTATGGCTACACCTTC. Protein: CASSLRGYGYTF.